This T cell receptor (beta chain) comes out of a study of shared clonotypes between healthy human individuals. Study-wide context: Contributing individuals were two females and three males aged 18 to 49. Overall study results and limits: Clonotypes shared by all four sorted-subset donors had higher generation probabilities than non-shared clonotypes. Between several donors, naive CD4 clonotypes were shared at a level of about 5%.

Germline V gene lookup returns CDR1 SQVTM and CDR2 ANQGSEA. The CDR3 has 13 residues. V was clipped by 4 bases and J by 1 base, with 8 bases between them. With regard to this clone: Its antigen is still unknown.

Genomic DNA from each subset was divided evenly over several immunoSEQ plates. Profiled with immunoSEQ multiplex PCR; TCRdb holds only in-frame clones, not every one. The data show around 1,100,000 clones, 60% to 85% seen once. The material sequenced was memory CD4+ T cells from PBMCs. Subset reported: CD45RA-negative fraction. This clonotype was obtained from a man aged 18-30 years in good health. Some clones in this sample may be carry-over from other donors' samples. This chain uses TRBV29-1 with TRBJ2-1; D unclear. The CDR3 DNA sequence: TGCAGCGTTGCAGGCCGGTCCTACAATGAGCAGTTCTTC. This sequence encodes CSVAGRSYNEQFF.